This T cell receptor beta chain was identified during a study of blood T cell repertoires in COVID-19. From germline, CDR1 is SGDLS and CDR2 YYNGEE. There are 14 residues in the CDR3. Trimming stripped 4 bases from V and 2 bases from J, with 11 bases between. Method: immunoSEQ multiplex PCR; TCRdb's copy keeps in-frame clones and lacks some. The profile shows more than 85,000 clones, 85% to 95% of them singletons. The material sequenced was peripheral blood. The rearrangement uses TRBV9 and TRBJ2-3; D is unclear. The receptor was derived from a man in his 60s with acute or convalescent COVID-19. The CDR3 is CASSPHPDTDTQYF. Written as DNA, the CDR3 is TGTGCCAGCAGCCCCCACCCAGACACAGATACGCAGTATTTT.